This T cell receptor beta chain was observed in a study of human T cells and chemical hapten exposure. Whole-study results and caveats: Having alopecia, the donors may differ immunologically from healthy people.

TCRdb ran MiXCR on the RACE reads and lists one entry per CDR3 protein. The repertoire has about 180,000 distinct CDR3 sequences, approximately 29% of them found once; the top ten carry under 3%. Remarks on this clonotype: The target antigen is unknown.

This CDR3 region has 13 residues. The trim removed 4 bases at V and 10 bases at J, leaving 8 bases unmatched. Germline CDR1 SGHRS, CDR2 YFSETQ. Time point given: pre-sensitization, week 0. Treatment described: therapeutic diphenylcyclopropenone sensitization with weekly scalp DPC. The source is a woman between 25 and 40 years old with alopecia areata. Some clones in this sample may be carry-over from other donors' samples. The V call is TRBV5-1, the J call TRBJ2-1; 7 bases line up with TRBD2. The sequencing used whole blood, collected in connection with sensitization to the hapten diphenylcyclopropenone (DPC). Here the CDR3 DNA reads TGCGCCAGCAGCCTGGGACTACCCGTAGAGCAGTTCTTC. It translates to CASSLGLPVEQFF.